The rows below give T cell receptor beta chains drawn from one sample of a study of PD-L1 blockade in urothelial cancer. Sequencing used immunoSEQ multiplex PCR; TCRdb keeps in-frame clones, though not all of them. This sample has roughly 20,000 clones; around 91% occur once, and the top ten carry about 16%. Sequencing used PBMCs, obtained around atezolizumab (anti-PD-L1) treatment. Receptor source: a woman in her sixties or seventies with urothelial cancer. The CDR3 runs from the conserved cysteine through the conserved F or W. D genes are given only for firm matches. Some rows mark clone size as missing; the rest say once, few, many or name a class of expanded clone.

v_gene	d_gene	j_gene	abundance	CDR3aa	CDR3nt
TRBV6-1	TRBD2	TRBJ2-3	-	CASSERSSGRRDTQYF	TGTGCCAGCAGTGAAAGGTCTAGCGGGAGGAGAGATACGCAGTATTTT
TRBV5-6	TRBD2	TRBJ2-7	-	CASSPTSGYEQYF	TGTGCCAGCAGCCCGACTAGCGGCTACGAGCAGTACTTC
TRBV7-2	-	TRBJ1-5	few	CASSLERGNQPQHF	TGTGCCAGCAGCTTAGAACGGGGCAATCAGCCCCAGCATTTT
TRBV15	-	TRBJ2-3	-	CATSGRWTDTQYF	TGTGCCACCAGCGGGAGATGGACAGATACGCAGTATTTT
TRBV6-5	-	TRBJ1-1	-	CASRWATGPSEAFF	TGTGCCAGCAGGTGGGCCACAGGGCCCTCTGAAGCTTTCTTT
TRBV9	TRBD1	TRBJ1-2	-	CASSGDKGQGRGYTF	TGTGCCAGCAGCGGCGATAAGGGACAGGGTCGCGGCTACACCTTC
TRBV28	TRBD2	TRBJ2-2	-	CASSSRLAGVYTGELFF	TGTGCCAGCAGCTCCAGACTAGCGGGAGTGTACACCGGGGAGCTGTTTTTT
TRBV2	-	TRBJ2-2	-	CASITQGYGELFF	TGTGCCAGCATCACACAGGGTTACGGGGAGCTGTTTTTT
TRBV28	-	TRBJ1-5	-	CASTPEHSNQPQHF	TGTGCCAGCACCCCCGAACATAGCAATCAGCCCCAGCATTTT
TRBV5-4	-	TRBJ1-2	-	CASSPRGTPNYGYTF	TGTGCCAGCAGCCCCAGGGGAACGCCTAACTATGGCTACACCTTC